This paragraph covers one T cell receptor (beta chain) sequence. What it binds is unknown. These data are taken from a study of cytomegalovirus exposure and HLA in healthy donors. Whole-study results and caveats: In a later analysis, an Asian-associated ancestry cluster reportedly showed fewer N-insertions than the 666-donor mean. Specificity of a few CMV-associated chains for CMV antigens was verified in vitro. TCR beta chains numbering approximately 150 were designated cytomegalovirus-associated. A later analysis appeared to link common viral pathogens to several of the most significant clusters.

V was shortened by 3 bases and J by 5 bases, with 13 bases between the two germline ends. The germline CDR1 and CDR2 sequences are SNHLY and FYNNEI. The CDR3 loop spans 15 amino acids. A multiplex PCR was run with 60 Vbeta primers and 13 Jbeta primers. Generated by immunoSEQ multiplex PCR, the TCRdb table keeps only in-frame clones and is missing some. The sample records some 120,000 clones, around 67% being singletons. The sequence was obtained from a man aged 55 to 70 in good health and CMV-seropositive. Material for sequencing was PBMCs. This chain uses TRBV2 with TRBJ2-2, with TRBD1 as a possible D gene (6 bases). DNA of the CDR3: TGTGCCAGCAGTGATTCTAGGACAGCTACCGGGGAGCTGTTTTTT. Its translation: CASSDSRTATGELFF.